A single sample gave rise to the 18 T cell receptor beta chains below, sequenced in a study of memory CD4+ T cells and cytomegalovirus serostatus. The sort gate was single viable CD3+CD4+CD8-CD45RO+ cells for memory CD4+ T cells. Repertoires were generated with immunoSEQ multiplex PCR, while TCRdb's copy carries only in-frame clones and drops some. The data contain 50,000 to 70,000 clones, about 70% of them singletons. The sequenced sample consisted of memory CD4+ T cells from blood. The origin of the receptors is an adult in good health and CMV-seropositive.

This chain joins TRBV30 and TRBJ1-4, with TRBD1 as a possible D gene (6 bases). V lost 1 base to trimming and J lost 3 bases, with 12 bases between them. The CDR3 covers 15 residues. CDR1 and CDR2 from the germline V gene are GTSNPN and SVGIG (reference sequence). The CDR3 nucleotides read TGTGCCTGGAGTGCAACCAGGGGCCCTAATGAAAAACTGTTTTTT. This encodes CAWSATRGPNEKLFF.

The chain couples TRBV6-1 to TRBJ2-3; TRBD2 aligns across 11 bases. V was clipped by 3 bases and J by 4 bases; unmatched bases: 18. The CDR3 is 20 residues long. Germline V gene lookup returns CDR1 MNHNS and CDR2 SASEGT. CDR3 in DNA: TGTGCCAGCAGTGACCGTTCTAGCGGGAGGCCCATTCGGGGAGCAGATACGCAGTATTTT. Its translation: CASSDRSSGRPIRGADTQYF.

This chain connects TRBV18 to TRBJ1-3; no definite D call. This CDR3 region has 15 residues. Germline V lookup: CDR1 KGHSH, CDR2 LQKENI. V was clipped by 2 bases and J by 2 bases, with 10 bases between them. CDR3 residues: CASSPDGYPGNTIYF. The DNA for the CDR3 is TGTGCCAGCTCACCAGACGGATATCCTGGAAACACCATATATTTT.

This chain links TRBV5-4 with TRBJ2-4; D possibly uses TRBD1 or TRBD2 (6 bases each). There are 16 residues in the CDR3. The V gene lost 0 bases and the J gene lost 7 bases, with 17 bases spanning the gap. CDR1 is SGHNT, CDR2 YYREEE, per germline (reference sequence). Written as DNA, the CDR3 is TGTGCCAGCAGCTTGGCTGTGTCGGGGGCGCGGAACATTCAGTACTTC. Its translation: CASSLAVSGARNIQYF.

In its sample, this clone is medium-sized (0.01 to 0.1%). The chain uses TRBV6-5 and TRBJ1-1; D is perhaps TRBD1 (5 bases). CDR1 MNHEY and CDR2 SVGAGI come from the germline V gene. Between the trimmed V and J ends, which lost 6 bases and 6 bases, there was a span of 14 bases. The CDR3 consists of 13 residues. The DNA of the CDR3 is TGTGCCAGCAGGCGGGGCGAAGATTCTGAAGCTTTCTTT. It specifies CASRRGEDSEAFF.

Only a few counts were recorded for this clone. V and J are TRBV2 and TRBJ2-5; D is undetermined. This CDR3 spans 11 amino acids. Deletions cut 2 bases from V and 4 bases from J, with 2 bases between. CDR1 is SNHLY and CDR2 is FYNNEI in the germline V gene. CDR3 bases: TGTGCCAGCAGTGAAATAGAGACCCAGTACTTC. Translated: CASSEIETQYF. Complete variable domain (other parts from reference TRBV2 and TRBJ2-5): EPEVTQTPSHQVTQMGQEVILRCVPISNHLYFYWYRQILGQKVEFLVSFYNNEISEKSEIFDDQFSVERPDGSNFTLKIRSTKLEDSAMYFCASSEIETQYFGPGTRLLVL.

The genes are TRBV28 and TRBJ2-7, with D unresolved. This CDR3 is 14 amino acids long. In germline, CDR1 is MDHEN, CDR2 SYDVKM. The germline V and J ends were trimmed by 2 bases and 6 bases, with 14 bases remaining between them. CDR3 protein: CASSLMVPPGEQYF. In nucleotides, the CDR3 is TGTGCCAGCAGTTTAATGGTGCCCCCCGGCGAGCAGTACTTC.

J is TRBJ2-1 and V is TRBV28, with 13 bases matching TRBD2. Per germline, CDR1 MDHEN and CDR2 SYDVKM. V lost 9 bases to trimming and J lost 10 bases; unmatched junction nucleotides: 12. This CDR3 contains 15 residues. This CDR3 is CASRPRTSGSREQFF. DNA of the CDR3: TGTGCCAGTAGACCGAGGACTAGCGGGAGTAGGGAGCAGTTCTTC.

The gene calls are TRBV19 and TRBJ2-3, with D hard to call. Germline CDR1 and CDR2: LNHDA and SQIVND (reference sequence). The CDR3 is 12 amino acids. V lost 5 bases to trimming and J lost 1 base, with 4 bases between them. DNA for the CDR3: TGTGCCAGTAGTCCCGGCACAGATACGCAGTATTTT. Its translation: CASSPGTDTQYF.

The CDR3 loop is CASSAQGYTEAFF. In DNA form, the CDR3 reads TGTGCCAGCAGCGCCCAGGGGTACACTGAAGCTTTCTTT. This rearrangement joins TRBV9 to TRBJ1-1; D is perhaps TRBD1 (6 bases). V lost 3 bases and J lost 3, with 9 bases in between. This CDR3 has 13 amino acids. Looked up from germline, CDR1 is SGDLS and CDR2 is YYNGEE.

The J gene is TRBJ1-5, the V gene TRBV6-5, with D possibly TRBD1 on 5 matching bases. The CDR3 length is 15 residues. In germline, CDR1 is MNHEY, CDR2 SVGAGI. V gave up 2 bases and J gave up 6 bases, with 14 bases separating them. CDR3 sequence reads: CASSYKTGGGQPQHF. In nucleotides, the CDR3 is TGTGCCAGCAGTTACAAAACCGGGGGAGGTCAGCCCCAGCATTTT.

V is TRBV19 and J is TRBJ1-4; TRBD1 aligns across 7 bases. The trim removed 2 bases at V and 8 bases at J, leaving 11 bases unmatched. The CDR3 runs 16 residues. Germline CDR1 is LNHDA and CDR2 is SQIVND (reference sequence). The CDR3 DNA is TGTGCCAGTAGTATAAGCCCTGTCGACAGGGCAGAAAAACTGTTTTTT. It codes for CASSISPVDRAEKLFF. Based on the CDR3 plus reference TRBV19 and TRBJ1-4, the full variable domain is DGGITQSPKYLFRKEGQNVTLSCEQNLNHDAMYWYRQDPGQGLRLIYYSQIVNDFQKGDIAEGYSVSREKKESFPLTVTSAQKNPTAFYLCASSISPVDRAEKLFFGSGTQLSVL.

This sequence joins TRBV5-1 and TRBJ2-4; D tentatively fits TRBD1 or TRBD2 (6 bases each). V was clipped by 1 base and J by 8 bases, with 16 bases between them. The germline gives CDR1 SGHRS, CDR2 YFSETQ. The CDR3 consists of 15 residues. CDR3 sequence (DNA): TGCGCCAGCAGCTTGAGGGGGATGGGGACTGACATTCAGTACTTC. Translation: CASSLRGMGTDIQYF.

This clone was seen a handful of times. This may be a read error, as it is one base from a much larger clone. This chain links TRBV2 with TRBJ1-2; D remains unclear. This CDR3 has 12 amino acids. V was clipped by 6 bases and J by 0 bases, with 5 bases between them. Per the germline V gene, CDR1 is SNHLY and CDR2 is FYNNEI. CDR3 DNA sequence: TGTGCCAGCAGAACAGCTAACTATGGCTACACCTTC. This gives the protein CASRTANYGYTF. The full variable domain, with the rest looked up from reference TRBV2 and TRBJ1-2, is EPEVTQTPSHQVTQMGQEVILRCVPISNHLYFYWYRQILGQKVEFLVSFYNNEISEKSEIFDDQFSVERPDGSNFTLKIRSTKLEDSAMYFCASRTANYGYTFGSGTRLTVV.

The chain recombines TRBV5-1 with TRBJ2-5; D is ambiguous. Germline-derived CDR1 and CDR2 are SGHRS and YFSETQ. V lost 5 bases and J lost 3, with 5 bases in between. The CDR3 spans 11 residues. The chain's CDR3 is CASSFEETQYF. CDR3 bases: TGCGCCAGCAGTTTTGAAGAGACCCAGTACTTC.

The chain joins TRBV5-1 to TRBJ2-5, with D perhaps matching TRBD1 (5 bases). The CDR3 runs 15 residues. Trimming pared 4 bases from V and 0 bases from J, leaving 13 bases between. In germline, CDR1 is SGHRS, CDR2 YFSETQ. CDR3 region: CASSQWAGHQETQYF. The CDR3 DNA sequence: TGCGCCAGCAGCCAATGGGCAGGGCACCAAGAGACCCAGTACTTC.

For the CDR3, the DNA is TGTGCCAGCAGCTTAGACGGCAATCAGCCCCAGCATTTT. It specifies CASSLDGNQPQHF. The rearrangement links TRBV7-9 to TRBJ1-5; D is uncertain. Per the germline V gene, CDR1 is SEHNR and CDR2 is FQNEAQ (reference sequence). The CDR3 extends over 13 amino acids. The germline V and J ends were trimmed by 1 base and 2 bases, with 3 bases remaining between them.

A few counts support this clone. The chain recombines TRBV19 with TRBJ2-6; tentative D call: TRBD2 (5 bases). Germline V CDR1 and CDR2: LNHDA, SQIVND (reference sequence). The ends were cut back, 5 bases at V and 0 bases at J, with 11 bases in the middle. CDR3 length equals 16 residues. CDR3 sequence (DNA): TGTGCCAGTAGTTTCACGGCGGGCTCTGGGGCCAACGTCCTGACTTTC. Translation: CASSFTAGSGANVLTF.